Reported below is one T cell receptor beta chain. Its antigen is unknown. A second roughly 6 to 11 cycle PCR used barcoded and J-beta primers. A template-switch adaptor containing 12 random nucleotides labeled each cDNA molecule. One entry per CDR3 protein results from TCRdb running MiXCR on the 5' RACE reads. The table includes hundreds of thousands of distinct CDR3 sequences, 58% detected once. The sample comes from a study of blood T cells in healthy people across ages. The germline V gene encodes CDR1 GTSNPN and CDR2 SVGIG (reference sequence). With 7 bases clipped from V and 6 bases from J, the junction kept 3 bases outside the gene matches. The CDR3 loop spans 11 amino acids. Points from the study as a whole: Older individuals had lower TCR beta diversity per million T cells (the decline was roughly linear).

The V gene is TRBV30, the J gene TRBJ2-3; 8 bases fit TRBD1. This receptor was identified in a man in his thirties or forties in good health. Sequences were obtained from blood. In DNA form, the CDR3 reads TGTGCCTCGGACAGGGCGGATACGCAGTATTTT. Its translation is CASDRADTQYF. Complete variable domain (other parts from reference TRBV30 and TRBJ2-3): SQTIHQWPATLVQPVGSPLSLECTVEGTSNPNLYWYRQAAGRGLQLLFYSVGIGQISSEVPQNLSASRPQDRQFILSSKKLLLSDSGFYLCASDRADTQYFGPGTRLTVL.